These 20 T cell receptor beta chains were sequenced from one sample in a study of siplizumab effects on memory and regulatory T cells. Data came from immunoSEQ multiplex PCR; TCRdb stores just in-frame clones and leaves some out. The sample carries 100,000 to 120,000 clones, roughly 92% recorded once. Sequencing was done on a sample of CD4+ T cells sorted from blood. These receptor sequences come from a human donor in good health.

Only a few counts were recorded for this clone. The genes are TRBV11-2 and TRBJ1-6; D remains unclear. V lost 4 bases, J lost 7 bases, and 14 bases lay in between. In germline, CDR1 is SGHAT, CDR2 FQNNGV. There are 15 residues in the CDR3. Here the CDR3 reads CASSSLRASNSPLHF. In nucleotides, the CDR3 is TGTGCCAGCAGCTCACTAAGGGCGAGCAATTCACCCCTCCACTTT. The full variable domain, with the rest looked up from reference TRBV11-2 and TRBJ1-6, is EAGVAQSPRYKIIEKRQSVAFWCNPISGHATLYWYQQILGQGPKLLIQFQNNGVVDDSQLPKDRFSAERLKGVDSTLKIQPAKLEDSAVYLCASSSLRASNSPLHFGNGTRLTVT.

The chain carries TRBV12-5 and TRBJ1-1, with D possibly TRBD1 on 6 matching bases. The CDR3 is 13 amino acids. CDR1 LGHNT and CDR2 FRNRAP come from the germline V gene. V gave up 1 base and J gave up 4 bases, with 7 bases separating them. The CDR3 protein is CASGLARGTEAFF. The CDR3 DNA sequence: TGTGCTAGTGGTTTGGCCAGGGGCACTGAAGCTTTCTTT.

The J gene is TRBJ2-7, the V gene TRBV11-1, with D maybe TRBD1 (6 bases). Trimming stripped 6 bases from V and 2 bases from J, with 17 bases between. CDR1 SGHAT and CDR2 FQDESV come from the germline V gene (reference sequence). CDR3 size: 15 residues. The CDR3 here is CASSIRTAQTYEQYF. The CDR3 DNA is TGTGCCAGCAGTATTAGGACAGCCCAGACCTACGAGCAGTACTTC.

The rearrangement links TRBV19 to TRBJ2-5, with D tentatively TRBD2 (7 bases). The CDR3 runs 15 residues. The ends were cut back, 7 bases at V and 0 bases at J, with 15 bases in the middle. Per the germline V gene, CDR1 is LNHDA and CDR2 is SQIVND (reference sequence). The CDR3 reads CASNFAGANQETQYF. DNA for the CDR3: TGTGCCAGTAATTTCGCGGGGGCTAACCAAGAGACCCAGTACTTC.

This chain connects TRBV5-4 to TRBJ2-7; D perhaps matches TRBD2 (7 bases). Germline V gene data show CDR1 as SGHNT and CDR2 as YYREEE (reference sequence). The V end lost 1 base, the J end lost 3 bases, and 14 bases lay between the germline ends. The CDR3 runs 15 residues. CDR3 residues: CASSLSGGRGYEQYF. As DNA, the CDR3 is TGTGCCAGCAGCTTGTCGGGGGGCCGAGGCTACGAGCAGTACTTC.

V and J are TRBV7-7 and TRBJ2-5; D is ambiguous. Per germline, CDR1 SSHAT and CDR2 FNYEAQ (reference sequence). Trimming stripped 4 bases from V and 5 bases from J, with 14 bases between. The CDR3 covers 14 residues. The CDR3 reads CASSSEALRETQYF. CDR3 DNA: TGTGCCAGCAGCTCCGAGGCCCTCCGCGAGACCCAGTACTTC. The full variable domain, in which reference TRBV7-7 and TRBJ2-5 provide the parts outside the CDR3, is GAGVSQSPRYKVTKRGQDVTLRCDPISSHATLYWYQQALGQGPEFLTYFNYEAQPDKSGLPSDRFSAERPEGSISTLTIQRTEQRDSAMYRCASSSEALRETQYFGPGTRLLVL.

This chain connects TRBV15 to TRBJ2-5, with TRBD1 identical over 9 bases. V lost 5 bases, J lost 3 bases, and 7 bases stayed unmatched. CDR1 is LNHNV and CDR2 is YYDKDF in the germline V gene (reference sequence). CDR3 size: 15 residues. The CDR3 DNA reads TGTGCCACCAGCGGCGGGACAGGGAAAAAAGAGACCCAGTACTTC. Its protein product is CATSGGTGKKETQYF.

This clone was seen a few times. This chain links TRBV5-1 with TRBJ1-3; D uncertain. This CDR3 comprises 17 residues. The V end was cut by 1 base, the J end by 0 bases, with 14 bases between. Germline CDR1 reads SGHRS; CDR2 reads YFSETQ. DNA of the CDR3: TGCGCCAGCAGCTTGAGTCCTGCGGCGAGCTCTGGAAACACCATATATTTT. Translating gives CASSLSPAASSGNTIYF. The full variable domain, with the rest looked up from reference TRBV5-1 and TRBJ1-3, is KAGVTQTPRYLIKTRGQQVTLSCSPISGHRSVSWYQQTPGQGLQFLFEYFSETQRNKGNFPGRFSGRQFSNSRSEMNVSTLELGDSALYLCASSLSPAASSGNTIYFGEGSWLTVV.

The gene calls are TRBV19 and TRBJ2-7; weak D call: TRBD1 (7 bases). This CDR3 spans 13 amino acids. Trimming took 3 bases from V and 4 from J, leaving 10 bases between them. Germline V gene data show CDR1 as LNHDA and CDR2 as SQIVND (reference sequence). CDR3 loop: CASSMAGGYEQYF. In DNA form, the CDR3 reads TGTGCCAGTAGTATGGCAGGGGGGTACGAGCAGTACTTC.

This sequence joins TRBV12-5 and TRBJ2-1; 16 nucleotides match TRBD2. The CDR3 sequence is 18 residues long. With 3 bases clipped from V and 4 bases from J, the junction kept 6 bases outside the gene matches. Germline CDR1 is LGHNT and CDR2 is FRNRAP. This CDR3 reads CASGLKGLAGGPYNEQFF. The CDR3 DNA is TGTGCTAGTGGTTTAAAGGGACTAGCGGGAGGGCCATACAATGAGCAGTTCTTC.

V usage is TRBV18 and J usage is TRBJ2-2; D is possibly TRBD1 or TRBD2 (5 bases each). From germline, CDR1 is KGHSH and CDR2 LQKENI. The CDR3 runs 15 residues. Trimming removed 5 bases from V and 4 bases from J, with 14 bases in between. CDR3 sequence: CASSRNGAATGELFF. The DNA of the CDR3 is TGTGCCAGCTCAAGGAACGGGGCCGCCACCGGGGAGCTGTTTTTT. The complete variable domain, with remaining parts taken from reference TRBV18 and TRBJ2-2, reads NAGVMQNPRHLVRRRGQEARLRCSPMKGHSHVYWYRQLPEEGLKFMVYLQKENIIDESGMPKERFSAEFPKEGPSILRIQQVVRGDSAAYFCASSRNGAATGELFFGEGSRLTVL.

The gene calls are TRBV7-8 and TRBJ2-4; 10 positions match TRBD2. Trimming removed 5 bases from V and 1 base from J; junction bases left unmatched: 11. Germline CDR1 and CDR2: SGHVS and FQNEAQ. This CDR3 contains 18 residues. In nucleotides, the CDR3 is TGTGCCAGCAGCGCCAACCATAATAGCGGGGGGGCCAAAAACATTCAGTACTTC. Amino acid sequence: CASSANHNSGGAKNIQYF.

The rearrangement joins TRBV6-5 to TRBJ2-1, with 9 bases fitting TRBD2. V shed 5 bases and J 3 bases; nucleotides not matched to a gene: 5. The CDR3 is 15 residues long. Germline V gives CDR1 MNHEY, CDR2 SVGAGI. The CDR3 reads CASSPRGGHYNEQFF. As DNA, the CDR3 is TGTGCCAGCAGTCCGCGGGGGGGGCACTACAATGAGCAGTTCTTC.

The rearrangement links TRBV9 to TRBJ2-7; 10 positions match TRBD2. Germline values: CDR1 SGDLS, CDR2 YYNGEE. Trimming cost V 3 bases and J 0 bases; bases outside gene matches: 18. This CDR3 contains 20 residues. Written as DNA, the CDR3 is TGTGCCAGCAGCGCCCAAGTCCCGGGACTAGCGCTGCCCTACTCCTACGAGCAGTACTTC. Translating it yields CASSAQVPGLALPYSYEQYF. Looking up the rest from reference TRBV9 and TRBJ2-7 gives the full variable domain: DSGVTQTPKHLITATGQRVTLRCSPRSGDLSVYWYQQSLDQGLQFLIQYYNGEERAKGNILERFSAQQFPDLHSELNLSSLELGDSALYFCASSAQVPGLALPYSYEQYFGPGTRLTVT.

The chain carries TRBV9 and TRBJ2-7, with D perhaps TRBD1 or TRBD2 (5 bases each). This CDR3 is built from 15 residues. Trimming took 2 bases from V and 1 from J, leaving 13 bases between them. Germline loops: CDR1 SGDLS, CDR2 YYNGEE. The CDR3 bases are TGTGCCAGCAGCGTGGGACCGACCACTTCCTACGAGCAGTACTTC. This gives the protein CASSVGPTTSYEQYF.

This rearrangement joins TRBV19 to TRBJ2-7, with D maybe TRBD1 (6 bases). The CDR3 length is 14 residues. Trimming took off 3 bases at V and 5 bases at J, with 14 bases between the two ends. The germline V gene encodes CDR1 LNHDA and CDR2 SQIVND (reference sequence). The CDR3 region is CASSIWGEGDEQYF. CDR3 sequence (DNA): TGTGCCAGTAGTATTTGGGGCGAGGGGGACGAGCAGTACTTC.

The CDR3 protein is CASSSGTALKETQYF. The CDR3 coding sequence is TGTGCCAGCAGCTCCGGGACAGCTCTAAAGGAGACCCAGTACTTC. The rearrangement joins TRBV7-9 to TRBJ2-5, with 7 bases lining up with TRBD1. The CDR3 covers 15 residues. Germline trimming cut 4 bases from V and 5 bases from J; bases unmatched to any gene: 10. The germline V gene has CDR1 SEHNR and CDR2 FQNEAQ (reference sequence).

The V and J genes are TRBV2 and TRBJ1-1; tentative D call: TRBD1 (5 bases). CDR1 is SNHLY and CDR2 is FYNNEI in the germline V gene. V was shortened by 6 bases and J by 2 bases, with 10 bases between the two germline ends. This CDR3 region has 13 residues. The CDR3 protein is CASSNGGNTEAFF. The CDR3 coding sequence is TGTGCCAGCAGCAACGGGGGAAACACTGAAGCTTTCTTT. Together with reference TRBV2 and TRBJ1-1, the CDR3 gives the full variable domain: EPEVTQTPSHQVTQMGQEVILRCVPISNHLYFYWYRQILGQKVEFLVSFYNNEISEKSEIFDDQFSVERPDGSNFTLKIRSTKLEDSAMYFCASSNGGNTEAFFGQGTRLTVV.

The V call is TRBV6-5, the J call TRBJ2-5, with 8 bases aligning to TRBD2. This CDR3 has 13 amino acids. Trimming at V came to 8 bases and at J to 4 bases, leaving 6 bases not matched to a gene. Germline CDR1 reads MNHEY; CDR2 reads SVGAGI. CDR3 in amino acids: CASRGGEVETQYF. The CDR3 nucleotides are TGTGCCAGCCGGGGGGGGGAGGTAGAGACCCAGTACTTC.

This chain uses TRBV4-1 with TRBJ2-4; D possibly matches TRBD1 or TRBD2 (5 bases each). The CDR3 has 14 amino acids. Germline assignment: CDR1 MGHRA and CDR2 YSYEKL. The V gene lost 1 base and the J gene lost 5 bases, with 9 bases spanning the gap. CDR3 loop: CASSQAGSENIQYF. For the CDR3, the DNA is TGCGCCAGCAGCCAAGCAGGGAGCGAAAACATTCAGTACTTC.